This paragraph covers one T cell receptor beta chain sequence. Repertoires were generated with immunoSEQ multiplex PCR, while TCRdb's copy carries only in-frame clones and drops some. The sample gives around 61,000 clones, roughly 89% of which show up once; approximately 1.5% is in the top ten. This record belongs to a study of T cell changes during pregnancy in multiple sclerosis. Trimming shortened V by 0 bases and J by 2 bases, and 8 bases separated the two germline ends. The CDR3 is made up of 15 amino acids. Germline CDR1 and CDR2: SGHVS and FQNEAQ. The chain uses TRBV7-8 and TRBJ1-5, with D hard to call. The receptor's source is a female donor in good health, enrolled as a control in a pregnancy study. Sequencing was performed on peripheral blood, taken in the third trimester of pregnancy. CDR3 loop: CASSLALVGNQPQHF. Here the CDR3 DNA reads TGTGCCAGCAGCTTAGCCTTGGTAGGCAATCAGCCCCAGCATTTT.